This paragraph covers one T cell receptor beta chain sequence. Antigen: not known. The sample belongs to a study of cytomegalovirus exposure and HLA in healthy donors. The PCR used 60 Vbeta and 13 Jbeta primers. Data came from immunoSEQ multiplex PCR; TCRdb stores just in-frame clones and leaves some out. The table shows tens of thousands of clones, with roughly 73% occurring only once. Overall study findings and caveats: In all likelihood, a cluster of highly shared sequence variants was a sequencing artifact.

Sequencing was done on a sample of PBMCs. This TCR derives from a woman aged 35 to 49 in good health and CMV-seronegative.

Written as DNA, the CDR3 is TGTGCCAGCAGCTTAGCCACAGGCTCCTACAATGAGCAGTTCTTC. It specifies CASSLATGSYNEQFF. The chain employs TRBV7-2 and TRBJ2-1; a weak D match, TRBD1 (5 bases). CDR1 and CDR2 (germline): SGHTA, FQGNSA. Trimming took 0 bases from V and 0 from J, leaving 6 bases between them. This CDR3 contains 15 residues.